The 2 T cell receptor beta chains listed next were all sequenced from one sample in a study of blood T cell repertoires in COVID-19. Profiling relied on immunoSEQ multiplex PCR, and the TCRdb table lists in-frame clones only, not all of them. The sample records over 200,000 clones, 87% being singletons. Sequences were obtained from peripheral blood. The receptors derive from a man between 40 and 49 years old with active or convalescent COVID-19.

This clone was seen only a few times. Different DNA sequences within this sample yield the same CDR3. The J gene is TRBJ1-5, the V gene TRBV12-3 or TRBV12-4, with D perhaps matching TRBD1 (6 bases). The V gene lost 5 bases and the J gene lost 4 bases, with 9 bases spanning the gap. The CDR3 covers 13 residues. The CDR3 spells CASSPDRNQPQHF. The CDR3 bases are TGTGCCAGCAGTCCCGACAGGAATCAGCCCCAGCATTTT.

The CDR3 region has the DNA TGTGCCAGCAGCGTAGGACAGGGGGCGGAGTATGGCTACACCTTC. As protein: CASSVGQGAEYGYTF. This chain uses TRBV9 with TRBJ1-2; 10 positions agree with TRBD1. Germline V gene data show CDR1 as SGDLS and CDR2 as YYNGEE. This CDR3 is 15 amino acids long. Unmatched junction bases numbered 4, after V lost 0 bases and J lost 5 bases.